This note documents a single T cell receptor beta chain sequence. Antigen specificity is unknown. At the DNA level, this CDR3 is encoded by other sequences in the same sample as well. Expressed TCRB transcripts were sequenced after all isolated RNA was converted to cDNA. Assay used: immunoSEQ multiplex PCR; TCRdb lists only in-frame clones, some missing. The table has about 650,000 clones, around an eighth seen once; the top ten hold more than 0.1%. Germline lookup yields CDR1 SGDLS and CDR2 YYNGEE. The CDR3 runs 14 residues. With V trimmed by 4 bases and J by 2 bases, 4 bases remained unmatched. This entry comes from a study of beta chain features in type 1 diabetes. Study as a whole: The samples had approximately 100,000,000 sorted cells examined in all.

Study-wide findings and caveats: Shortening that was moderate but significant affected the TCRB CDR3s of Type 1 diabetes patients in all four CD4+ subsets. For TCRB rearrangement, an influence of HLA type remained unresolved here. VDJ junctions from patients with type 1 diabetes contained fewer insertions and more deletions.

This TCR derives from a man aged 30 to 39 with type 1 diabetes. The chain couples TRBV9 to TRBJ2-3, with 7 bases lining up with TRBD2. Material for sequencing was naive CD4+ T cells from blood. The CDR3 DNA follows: TGTGCCAGCAGCACTCGACTAGCCACAGATACGCAGTATTTT. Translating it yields CASSTRLATDTQYF.